What follows is one TCR beta chain and its context. From the PCR reads, TCRdb re-called clones with MiXCR. The sample yields 20,000 to 25,000 clones, roughly 16% seen once. The sample is drawn from a study of metastatic and nonmetastatic thyroid tumors. Every patient underwent thyroid surgery untreated. The V gene's germline CDR1 is MNHNS and CDR2 SASEGT. The CDR3 totals 14 residues. Trimming at V came to 7 bases and at J to 4 bases, leaving 8 bases not matched to a gene. The TCR originated in a female donor with papillary thyroid cancer or a benign thyroid nodule (not recorded which). Some clones in this sample may be carry-over from other donors' samples. V gene TRBV6-1 combines with J gene TRBJ2-7, with TRBD1 matching over 9 bases. What was sequenced was tumor tissue. CDR3 DNA sequence: TGTGCCAGCATGTACGGGACAGGGTTTTACGAGCAGTACTTC. This encodes CASMYGTGFYEQYF.